The next 14 T cell receptor beta chains were all read from a single sample in a study of blood T cells in healthy people across ages. Alongside a J-beta primer mix, a sample-barcoded 5' primer served in a second PCR lasting about 7 to 12 cycles. TCRdb reanalysed the 5' RACE reads using MiXCR and keeps one entry per CDR3 protein. The data contain some 690,000 distinct CDR3 sequences, about a fifth of them singletons. The sample comprised blood. These TCRs come from a man aged 65 to 79 in good health.

This clonotype has just a few counts. The J gene is TRBJ1-2, the V gene TRBV20-1; D is possibly TRBD1 (5 bases). This CDR3 is built from 14 residues. V was pared by 0 bases and J by 5 bases, with 13 bases between. Germline V gene data show CDR1 as DFQATT and CDR2 as SNEGSKA (reference sequence). The CDR3 region is CSARDSHRLYGYTF. The CDR3, as DNA: TGCAGTGCTAGAGATAGTCACAGGCTTTATGGCTACACCTTC.

This clonotype was seen only a few times. The chain is built from TRBV25-1 and TRBJ2-7; D gene uncertain. The V gene lost 3 bases and the J gene lost 7 bases, with 13 bases spanning the gap. In germline, CDR1 is MGHDK, CDR2 SYGVNS. CDR3 length: 13 amino acids. CDR3 coding DNA: TGTGCCAGCAGTGACCACCTCTCTGTGGAGCAGTACTTC. The encoded protein is CASSDHLSVEQYF.

The genes are TRBV5-1 and TRBJ2-2, with D unclear. CDR1 is SGHRS and CDR2 is YFSETQ in the germline V gene. V was shortened by 0 bases and J by 6 bases, with 9 bases between the two germline ends. The CDR3 loop spans 14 amino acids. The CDR3 spells CASSLVARSGELFF. The CDR3 DNA is TGCGCCAGCAGCTTGGTAGCTAGATCCGGGGAGCTGTTTTTT. Filled out from reference TRBV5-1 and TRBJ2-2, the complete variable domain reads KAGVTQTPRYLIKTRGQQVTLSCSPISGHRSVSWYQQTPGQGLQFLFEYFSETQRNKGNFPGRFSGRQFSNSRSEMNVSTLELGDSALYLCASSLVARSGELFFGEGSRLTVL.

The chain has TRBV24-1 and TRBJ2-3; 13 bases agree with TRBD2. The germline CDR1 and CDR2 sequences are KGHDR and SFDVKD. The V and J ends lost 4 bases and 7 bases, in that order; junction bases with no gene match: 7. This CDR3 comprises 16 residues. The CDR3 DNA reads as TGTGCCACCAGTGAACGGACTAGCGGGAGTGGAAATACGCAGTATTTT. Translation gives CATSERTSGSGNTQYF.

CDR3 in DNA: TGTGCCAGCAGTCTTGGGGACAGGGTGTCGGATACGCAGTATTTT. Translating it yields CASSLGDRVSDTQYF. V usage is TRBV6-1 and J usage is TRBJ2-3; 9 bases map to TRBD1. Germline-derived CDR1 and CDR2 are MNHNS and SASEGT. The CDR3 sequence is 15 residues long. V was clipped by 5 bases and J by 6 bases; unmatched bases: 9.

Of note for this clonotype: A read error may be the cause here, since a much bigger clone is one base away. This sequence joins TRBV27 and TRBJ2-5; D remains ambiguous. This CDR3 region has 14 residues. V was pared by 5 bases and J by 5 bases, with 15 bases between. CDR1 is MNHEY, CDR2 SMNVEV, per germline (reference sequence). This chain's CDR3 is CASSPSTIHETQYF. The CDR3 DNA follows: TGTGCCAGCAGTCCCTCAACGATCCACGAGACCCAGTACTTC.

A note on this clonotype: One end of the junction varies from germline; a read error may be responsible. The V gene is TRBV28, the J gene TRBJ2-7; tentatively, D is TRBD1 (6 bases). Germline-derived CDR1 and CDR2 are MDHEN and SYDVKM. The CDR3 totals 12 residues. The CDR3 spells CVSRDKLYEQYF. CDR3 in DNA: TGTGTCAGCCGGGACAAACTCTACGAGCAGTACTTC. The full variable domain, with the rest looked up from reference TRBV28 and TRBJ2-7, is DVKVTQSSRYLVKRTGEKVFLECVQDMDHENMFWYRQDPGLGLRLIYFSYDVKMKEKGDIPEGYSVSREKKERFSLILESASTNQTSMYLCVSRDKLYEQYFGPGTRLTVT.

The chain carries TRBV20-1 and TRBJ2-3; the D is unclear. This CDR3 region has 15 residues. CDR1 is DFQATT, CDR2 SNEGSKA, per germline (reference sequence). Between the trimmed V and J ends, which lost 0 bases and 1 base, there was a span of 11 bases. The CDR3 region is CSARDSRQGTDTQYF. The CDR3 DNA follows: TGCAGTGCTAGAGATAGCCGTCAGGGCACAGATACGCAGTATTTT.

This clonotype was detected only a few times. The CDR3 region has the DNA TGCAGTGCTAGAGAGGTGGGACCGCAGTATTTT. Protein: CSAREVGPQYF. The chain links TRBV20-1 to TRBJ2-3; D tentatively fits TRBD1 or TRBD2 (5 bases each). The CDR3 contains 11 residues. The germline V and J ends were trimmed by 0 bases and 10 bases, with 8 bases remaining between them. Germline V gene data show CDR1 as DFQATT and CDR2 as SNEGSKA (reference sequence).

This rearrangement joins TRBV29-1 to TRBJ2-4; TRBD1 aligns across 7 bases. Trimming at V came to 5 bases and at J to 0 bases, leaving 7 bases not matched to a gene. The CDR3 runs to 15 residues. Germline CDR1 SQVTM, CDR2 ANQGSEA. The CDR3 loop reads CSVKDRSLAKNIQYF. CDR3 nucleotides: TGCAGCGTTAAGGACAGGAGCTTAGCCAAAAACATTCAGTACTTC.

The chain employs TRBV7-8 and TRBJ2-5, with TRBD2 matching 10 bases. V lost 4 bases and J lost 2; bases outside the gene matches: 10. CDR3 length: 17 amino acids. CDR1 is SGHVS and CDR2 is FQNEAQ in the germline V gene. The CDR3 spells CASSYSLAGGLQETQYF. CDR3 in DNA: TGTGCCAGCAGCTATTCTTTAGCGGGGGGCCTACAAGAGACCCAGTACTTC.

The chain joins TRBV15 to TRBJ2-5, with D perhaps matching TRBD1 (8 bases). TRBJ2-1 matches the DNA end more closely, so the J call is doubtful. The CDR3 is made up of 16 amino acids. CDR1 is LNHNV, CDR2 YYDKDF, per germline (reference sequence). The CDR3 sequence: CATSRVAGQGADEQFF. CDR3 nucleotides: TGTGCCACCAGCAGAGTAGCGGGTCAGGGGGCGGATGAGCAGTTCTTC.

A few counts support this clonotype. The V and J genes are TRBV5-8 and TRBJ2-3; D ambiguous. CDR1 SGHTS and CDR2 YDEGEE come from the germline V gene. The CDR3 sequence is 16 residues long. The V end lost 0 bases, the J end lost 5 bases, and 16 bases lay between the germline ends. This CDR3 reads CASSLGNGGSEDTQYF. The DNA of the CDR3 is TGTGCCAGCAGCTTGGGAAATGGTGGGTCGGAAGATACGCAGTATTTT.

This clonotype was counted a few times. This rearrangement joins TRBV5-5 to TRBJ1-4; TRBD1 matches 9 bases. This CDR3 contains 16 residues. J gave up 4 bases and V 4 bases, and 8 bases lay outside the gene matches. Germline V gene sequence: CDR1 SGHKS, CDR2 YYEKEE (reference sequence). CDR3 sequence: CASSPDGTGNNEKLFF. CDR3 sequence (DNA): TGTGCCAGCAGCCCGGATGGGACAGGGAATAATGAAAAACTGTTTTTT.